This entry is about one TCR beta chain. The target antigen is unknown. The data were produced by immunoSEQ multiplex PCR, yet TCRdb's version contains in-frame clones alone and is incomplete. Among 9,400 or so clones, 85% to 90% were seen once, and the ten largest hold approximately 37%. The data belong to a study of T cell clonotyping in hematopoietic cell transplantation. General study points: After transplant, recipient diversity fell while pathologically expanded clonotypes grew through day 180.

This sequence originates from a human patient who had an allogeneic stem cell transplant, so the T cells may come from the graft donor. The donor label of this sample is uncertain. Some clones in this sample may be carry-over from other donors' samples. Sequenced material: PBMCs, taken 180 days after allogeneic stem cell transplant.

CDR3: CASSESSSGVYNEQFF. DNA of the CDR3: TGCGCCAGCAGTGAGTCGTCCAGCGGGGTTTACAATGAGCAGTTCTTC. The chain recombines TRBV10-1 with TRBJ2-1; TRBD2 matches 7 bases. The J segment lost 4 bases and the V segment lost 0 bases, leaving 6 bases of the junction unmatched. Germline CDR1 and CDR2: WNHNN and SYGVQD (reference sequence). There are 16 residues in the CDR3.